This is a list of T cell receptor beta chains from one sample in a study of control samples from healthy donors and cancer patients. Data came from immunoSEQ multiplex PCR; TCRdb stores just in-frame clones and leaves some out. Among some 66,000 clones listed, about 82% were seen once. The material sequenced was blood. These receptors were collected from a man aged 40-49 years in good health. CDR3s include the opening cysteine and the closing phenylalanine or tryptophan. D genes are given only for firm matches. Not every row has a clone size; where given, it reads once, few, many or a size class.

D gene: .; clone size: few; J gene: TRBJ1-2; V gene: TRBV6-5; CDR3 DNA: TGTGCCAGCAGTTCCCGGTGGGGCGCCTATGGCTACACCTTC; CDR3 protein: CASSSRWGAYGYTF
D gene: TRBD1; clone size: .; J gene: TRBJ2-1; V gene: TRBV6-5; CDR3 DNA: TGTGCCAGTGACAGGGTTAGGAATGAGCAGTTCTTC; CDR3 protein: CASDRVRNEQFF
D gene: .; clone size: .; J gene: TRBJ1-2; V gene: TRBV3-1/TRBV3-2; CDR3 DNA: TGTGCCAGCAGCCAAGAGACCCCGCGAGGGTATGGCTACACCTTC; CDR3 protein: CASSQETPRGYGYTF
D gene: .; clone size: few; J gene: TRBJ2-5; V gene: TRBV9; CDR3 DNA: TGTGCCAGCAGCAAATCCCCGGGACACATCCAAGAGACCCAGTACTTC; CDR3 protein: CASSKSPGHIQETQYF
D gene: .; clone size: .; J gene: TRBJ2-5; V gene: TRBV10-3; CDR3 DNA: TGTGCCATCAGGGGGACCGATATGGGGGAGACCCAGTACTTC; CDR3 protein: CAIRGTDMGETQYF
D gene: .; clone size: .; J gene: TRBJ2-7; V gene: TRBV28; CDR3 DNA: TGTGCCAGCAGTCAGGCCTACGAGCAGTACTTC; CDR3 protein: CASSQAYEQYF
D gene: .; clone size: .; J gene: TRBJ2-1; V gene: TRBV27; CDR3 DNA: TGTGCCAGCAGTTACTTCTCAGGAGTCTCTGACTACAATGAGCAGTTCTTC; CDR3 protein: CASSYFSGVSDYNEQFF
D gene: .; clone size: .; J gene: TRBJ1-1; V gene: TRBV25-1; CDR3 DNA: TGTGCCAGCAGTGACCGGCGGGCGACTGAAGCTTTCTTT; CDR3 protein: CASSDRRATEAFF
D gene: .; clone size: few; J gene: TRBJ1-5; V gene: TRBV19; CDR3 DNA: TGTGCCACTAAACAGGGTTCTGGGCAGCCCCAGCATTTT; CDR3 protein: CATKQGSGQPQHF
D gene: .; clone size: once; J gene: TRBJ1-2; V gene: TRBV2; CDR3 DNA: TGTGCCAGCAGTGACGGGGGGCGATCAGTTGGCTACACCTTC; CDR3 protein: CASSDGGRSVGYTF
D gene: TRBD1; clone size: .; J gene: TRBJ2-7; V gene: TRBV9; CDR3 DNA: TGTGCCAGCAGTCTCGGACAGGGGAACCGCGAGCAGTACTTC; CDR3 protein: CASSLGQGNREQYF
D gene: .; clone size: .; J gene: TRBJ1-1; V gene: TRBV5-1; CDR3 DNA: TGCGCCAGCAGCTTGCTACCCGGGGAAACTGAAGCTTTCTTT; CDR3 protein: CASSLLPGETEAFF
D gene: .; clone size: .; J gene: TRBJ2-7; V gene: TRBV5-1; CDR3 DNA: TGCGCCAGCAGCTTCAGGGGAAGGACCTACGAGCAGTACTTC; CDR3 protein: CASSFRGRTYEQYF
D gene: .; clone size: .; J gene: TRBJ1-3; V gene: TRBV3-1/TRBV3-2; CDR3 DNA: TGTGCCAGCAGCCAAGGACAGTTTGGCACCATATATTTT; CDR3 protein: CASSQGQFGTIYF
D gene: TRBD1; clone size: .; J gene: TRBJ2-7; V gene: TRBV7-3; CDR3 DNA: TGTGCCAGCAGCTTAACACCAGCCCGGGACAGGGGGATTCAAGCCGTCTACGAGCAGTACTTC; CDR3 protein: CASSLTPARDRGIQAVYEQYF
D gene: TRBD2; clone size: .; J gene: TRBJ2-7; V gene: TRBV7-2; CDR3 DNA: TGTGCCAGCAGCTTTAGCGGGGGGGCCTACGAGCAGTACTTC; CDR3 protein: CASSFSGGAYEQYF
D gene: .; clone size: .; J gene: TRBJ2-7; V gene: TRBV11-3; CDR3 DNA: TGTGCCAGCAGCTTTCGGCAGGGCACCACCTACGAGCAGTACTTC; CDR3 protein: CASSFRQGTTYEQYF
D gene: .; clone size: .; J gene: TRBJ1-5; V gene: TRBV7-8; CDR3 DNA: TGTGCCAGCAGCTTAGCGATGGGGCGGTCAAATCAGCCCCAGCATTTT; CDR3 protein: CASSLAMGRSNQPQHF
D gene: TRBD1; clone size: .; J gene: TRBJ1-2; V gene: TRBV6-5; CDR3 DNA: TGTGCCAGCAGGACATCAGGACAGGGGTATGGCTACACCTTC; CDR3 protein: CASRTSGQGYGYTF
D gene: .; clone size: .; J gene: TRBJ1-1; V gene: TRBV27; CDR3 DNA: TGTGCCAGCAGGCCGTACCTAAGTCCGACTGAAGCTTTCTTT; CDR3 protein: CASRPYLSPTEAFF
D gene: .; clone size: .; J gene: TRBJ2-6; V gene: TRBV5-1; CDR3 DNA: TGCGCCAGCGAAGTTGGGGGGAGTGGGGCCAACGTCCTGACTTTC; CDR3 protein: CASEVGGSGANVLTF
D gene: .; clone size: .; J gene: TRBJ2-3; V gene: TRBV6-1; CDR3 DNA: TGTGCCAGCAGTGAATCTGCGGGGTTTAGCACAGATACGCAGTATTTT; CDR3 protein: CASSESAGFSTDTQYF
D gene: TRBD1; clone size: once; J gene: TRBJ1-4; V gene: TRBV5-1; CDR3 DNA: TGCGCCAGCAGCCCATCAGGGGGCAATGATGAAAAACTGTTTTTT; CDR3 protein: CASSPSGGNDEKLFF
D gene: .; clone size: .; J gene: TRBJ1-2; V gene: TRBV30; CDR3 DNA: TGTGCCTGGAGTGTTGGCCTCTATGGCTACACCTTC; CDR3 protein: CAWSVGLYGYTF
D gene: TRBD2; clone size: .; J gene: TRBJ2-1; V gene: TRBV27; CDR3 DNA: TGTGCCAGCAGTATCAAGGCCCCCGGGACTAGCGGGAGAAAGGGTGAGCAGTTCTTC; CDR3 protein: CASSIKAPGTSGRKGEQFF
D gene: .; clone size: .; J gene: TRBJ1-4; V gene: TRBV9; CDR3 DNA: TGTGCCAGCAGCGTAGGGCGTAGGAGCCAACTGTTTTTT; CDR3 protein: CASSVGRRSQLFF
D gene: TRBD1; clone size: .; J gene: TRBJ1-1; V gene: TRBV9; CDR3 DNA: TGTGCCAGCAGCGTAGACAGGGGAAATGCTGAAGCTTTCTTT; CDR3 protein: CASSVDRGNAEAFF
D gene: TRBD2; clone size: .; J gene: TRBJ2-5; V gene: TRBV9; CDR3 DNA: TGTGCCAGCAGCGCCGGACTGTCGGGGGGGGAGACCCAGTACTTC; CDR3 protein: CASSAGLSGGETQYF